A single sample is the source of the 4 T cell receptor beta chains below, sequenced in a study of T cells after yellow fever vaccination. One entry per CDR3 protein, called by TCRdb with MiXCR from the 5' RACE reads. The sample consists of hundreds of thousands of distinct CDR3 sequences, 12% of them appearing once. Sequences were derived from CD4+ T cells sorted from PBMCs, sampled 15 days after the yellow fever booster vaccination. These receptors were obtained from a young man who received the YFV17D yellow fever vaccine.

This clonotype has a handful of counts. The chain links TRBV18 to TRBJ1-1; 10 bases match TRBD1. The trim removed 0 bases at V and 6 bases at J, leaving 13 bases unmatched. The CDR3 is 18 amino acids. Germline CDR1 KGHSH, CDR2 LQKENI. Here the CDR3 reads CASSPPVGQGGISSEAFF. The DNA of the CDR3 is TGTGCCAGCTCACCACCGGTAGGACAGGGGGGTATTTCCTCTGAAGCTTTCTTT. Variable domain in full (rest from reference TRBV18 and TRBJ1-1): NAGVMQNPRHLVRRRGQEARLRCSPMKGHSHVYWYRQLPEEGLKFMVYLQKENIIDESGMPKERFSAEFPKEGPSILRIQQVVRGDSAAYFCASSPPVGQGGISSEAFFGQGTRLTVV.

This clonotype has more than one count but fewer than ten. The chain has TRBV7-2 and TRBJ1-2, with TRBD1 matching 7 bases. Germline V CDR1 and CDR2: SGHTA, FQGNSA. After removal of 7 bases from V and 3 bases from J, the junction contained 8 bases not matched to a gene. The CDR3 has 14 amino acids. CDR3 nucleotides: TGTGCCAGCACCCCTCAGGGGGGCGACTATGGCTACACCTTC. Translation gives CASTPQGGDYGYTF.

This clonotype occurred a few times. V usage is TRBV5-1 and J usage is TRBJ1-1; D ambiguous. Germline CDR1 reads SGHRS; CDR2 reads YFSETQ. The CDR3 is 14 amino acids. Deletions cut 5 bases from V and 0 bases from J, with 11 bases between. CDR3 protein: CASRNYRVNTEAFF. As DNA, the CDR3 is TGCGCCAGCAGAAACTACCGGGTGAACACTGAAGCTTTCTTT.

Ten or more counts support this clonotype. The V gene is TRBV24-1, the J gene TRBJ2-3; 9 nucleotides match TRBD1. The CDR3 sequence is 14 residues long. With 9 bases clipped from V and 1 base from J, the junction kept 4 bases outside the gene matches. Germline V CDR1 and CDR2: KGHDR, SFDVKD. CDR3 residues: CATAGQGRTDTQYF. CDR3 DNA: TGTGCCACCGCCGGACAGGGGCGCACAGATACGCAGTATTTT.